The clone carrying this T cell receptor (beta chain) was recorded at least ten times. Its antigen is still unknown. The sample belongs to a study of regulatory T cells in long-lasting Graves disease. Points from the study as a whole: The study found persistent patients shared more public clonotypes (about 3,000) than new patients (about 990).

Libraries of TCR beta came from iRepertoire HTBI primers plus Arm-PCR of CDR3 regions. TCRdb itself ran the multiplex PCR reads through MiXCR, one entry per CDR3 protein. This table holds about 470,000 distinct CDR3 sequences, around 20% found once. The V and J ends lost 7 bases and 2 bases, in that order; junction bases with no gene match: 10. The CDR3 loop spans 15 amino acids. Germline values: CDR1 MDHEN, CDR2 SYDVKM. The time point was: persistent/refractory GD, antithyroid drugs over 5 years with positive TRAb. Making the TCR library involved RNA that had been extracted from PBMCs. This TCR came from a female donor with Graves disease. This chain connects TRBV28 to TRBJ2-7; 8 bases line up with TRBD2. Sequenced material: peripheral blood mononuclear cells (PBMCs), taken when the disease was refractory, from a patient treated with antithyroid drugs. The CDR3 nucleotides are TGTGCCAGCATCGGAGGGCGGGAGGCCCCCTACGAGCAGTACTTC. Translating it yields CASIGGREAPYEQYF.